This T cell receptor beta chain was captured in a study of cytomegalovirus exposure and HLA in healthy donors. For this clone: Its antigen remains unidentified.

CDR3 length: 13 amino acids. From germline, CDR1 is SGHNT and CDR2 YENEEA. The ends were cut back, 1 base at V and 9 bases at J, with 10 bases in the middle. The PCR used 60 Vbeta and 13 Jbeta primers. In the authors' methods: There were about 80 million unique TCR beta chains by a later count, and about 12 million of them were shared. Assay: immunoSEQ multiplex PCR; the TCRdb copy retains only in-frame clones and omits some. The V and J calls and clone size were taken over from that table, and D and trimming were inferred from the DNA. In total, the table holds 200,000 to 250,000 clones. Regarding the study as a whole: Rare TCR sequences dominated, though some public TCRs recurred in many donors.

The sequencing input was PBMCs. The source is a woman younger than 45 in good health and CMV-seropositive. The chain links TRBV11-3 to TRBJ2-1, with D possibly matching TRBD2 (6 bases). The CDR3 reads CASSLGTSLEQFF. CDR3 in DNA: TGTGCCAGCAGCTTAGGAACTAGCCTTGAGCAGTTCTTC.